Following are 23 T cell receptor beta chains from one sample sequenced in a study of T cell changes during pregnancy in multiple sclerosis. TCRdb keeps only in-frame clones here, not all; method: immunoSEQ multiplex PCR. The data show fewer than 15,000 clones, approximately 91% seen once. Specimen: CD8+ T cells from peripheral blood mononuclear cells, collected in the first trimester of pregnancy. These receptors were obtained from a female donor with multiple sclerosis, enrolled in a pregnancy study.

The chain couples TRBV13 to TRBJ2-1, with 8 bases that match TRBD2. Losses at the gene ends were 4 bases for V and 0 bases for J; bases not matched to a gene: 5. The germline CDR1 and CDR2 sequences are PRHDT and FYEKMQ (reference sequence). The CDR3 is 16 residues long. CDR3 in amino acids: CASSSPGTSSYNEQFF. The CDR3, as DNA: TGTGCCAGCAGCTCACCCGGGACTAGCTCCTACAATGAGCAGTTCTTC. The full variable domain, its missing parts supplied by reference TRBV13 and TRBJ2-1, is AAGVIQSPRHLIKEKRETATLKCYPIPRHDTVYWYQQGPGQDPQFLISFYEKMQSDKGSIPDRFSAQQFSDYHSELNMSSLELGDSALYFCASSSPGTSSYNEQFFGPGTRLTVL.

The CDR3 region is CASSDSEGADGYTF. CDR3 bases: TGTGCCAGCAGTGACTCAGAGGGGGCGGATGGCTACACCTTC. The chain links TRBV6-4 to TRBJ1-2; the match to TRBD1 covers 7 bases. After removal of 0 bases from V and 6 bases from J, the junction contained 4 bases not matched to a gene. The germline gives CDR1 MRHNA, CDR2 SNTAGT. The CDR3 contains 14 residues.

The rearrangement joins TRBV7-6 to TRBJ2-1; D possibly corresponds to TRBD2 (7 bases). Germline lookup yields CDR1 SGHVS and CDR2 FNYEAQ. CDR3 length: 15 amino acids. Trimming removed 2 bases at V and 6 bases at J, with 14 bases between. CDR3 protein: CASSLRRGAPNEQFF. CDR3 nucleotides: TGTGCCAGCAGCTTACGACGGGGGGCCCCCAATGAGCAGTTCTTC.

The CDR3, as DNA: TGTGCCAGCAGCCAAGCAGGGATCCATGGCTACACCTTC. Its protein product is CASSQAGIHGYTF. This rearrangement joins TRBV14 to TRBJ1-2; perhaps TRBD1 as D (5 bases). The V end lost 1 base, the J end lost 6 bases, and 9 bases lay between the germline ends. Germline V CDR1 and CDR2: SGHDN, FVKESK. The CDR3 length is 13 residues.

The chain has TRBV5-1 and TRBJ2-1; 14 bases map to TRBD2. Losses at the gene ends were 0 bases for V and 8 bases for J; bases not matched to a gene: 4. CDR1 and CDR2 from the germline V gene are SGHRS and YFSETQ. This CDR3 is built from 16 residues. The CDR3, as DNA: TGCGCCAGCAGCTTGGCCGGGACTAGCGGGGGTGATGAGCAGTTCTTC. This codes for CASSLAGTSGGDEQFF.

The genes are TRBV9 and TRBJ2-3; 11 bases line up with TRBD2. The CDR3 contains 15 residues. V was clipped by 4 bases and J by 6 bases; unmatched bases: 7. CDR1 SGDLS and CDR2 YYNGEE come from the germline V gene. The CDR3 DNA reads as TGTGCCAGCAGCCTGACTAGCGGGGTTGGGGATACGCAGTATTTT. Translation: CASSLTSGVGDTQYF.

This chain connects TRBV6-5 to TRBJ1-6; D remains ambiguous. The CDR3 has 15 residues. Germline CDR1 is MNHEY and CDR2 is SVGAGI. Trimming removed 10 bases at V and 10 bases at J, with 23 bases between. CDR3 nucleotides: TGTGCCACCCTACGAGAGACGCGGGGAGACTCACCCCTCCACTTT. The encoded protein is CATLRETRGDSPLHF.

The chain combines TRBV2 with TRBJ2-1; D is possibly TRBD2 (5 bases). The CDR3 extends over 16 amino acids. CDR1 and CDR2 from the germline V gene are SNHLY and FYNNEI. V was shortened by 6 bases and J by 0 bases, with 15 bases between the two germline ends. The CDR3 loop is CASRPPEGISYNEQFF. For the CDR3, the DNA is TGTGCCAGCAGACCCCCAGAGGGAATCTCCTACAATGAGCAGTTCTTC.

By sample fraction, this clone is medium-sized. The rearrangement joins TRBV29-1 to TRBJ1-1; 7 positions match TRBD1. Germline V CDR1 and CDR2: SQVTM, ANQGSEA. V lost 4 bases, J lost 1 base, and 0 bases stayed unmatched. The CDR3 length is 12 residues. As DNA, the CDR3 is TGCAGCGTTGGGACAGGGAACACTGAAGCTTTCTTT. Its protein is CSVGTGNTEAFF.

The rearrangement uses TRBV30 and TRBJ2-2; possible D gene TRBD1, 6 bases. The CDR3 extends over 14 amino acids. Germline V gene sequence: CDR1 GTSNPN, CDR2 SVGIG (reference sequence). Trimming left V 4 bases short and J 0 bases short, with 9 bases between. DNA of the CDR3: TGTGCCTGGACCAGGGGCGCGAACACCGGGGAGCTGTTTTTT. It yields the protein CAWTRGANTGELFF.

This chain connects TRBV10-2 to TRBJ1-6; 7 bases line up with TRBD1. V was clipped by 3 bases and J by 0 bases; unmatched bases: 8. The CDR3 spans 18 residues. Germline lookup yields CDR1 WSHSY and CDR2 SAAADI. The CDR3 coding sequence is TGCGCCAGCAGTGATGGGACAGCCTATAGCTCCTATAATTCACCCCTCCACTTT. As protein: CASSDGTAYSSYNSPLHF.

This clone was picked up a small number of times. V is TRBV6-4 and J is TRBJ2-3; a possible D gene is TRBD1 (8 bases). The V and J ends lost 8 bases and 5 bases respectively, with 17 bases between them. Per germline, CDR1 MRHNA and CDR2 SNTAGT. This CDR3 comprises 14 residues. CDR3 residues: CASAAQGEGDTQYF. The CDR3, as DNA: TGTGCCAGCGCCGCACAGGGGGAGGGAGATACGCAGTATTTT.

This rearrangement joins TRBV29-1 to TRBJ2-7; D uncertain. Trimming took off 6 bases at V and 0 bases at J, with 6 bases between the two ends. The germline CDR1 and CDR2 sequences are SQVTM and ANQGSEA. CDR3 length: 11 residues. CDR3 amino acids: CSVLSSYEQYF. CDR3 nucleotides: TGCAGCGTCCTGAGCTCCTACGAGCAGTACTTC.

This clone has more than one count but fewer than ten. The J gene is TRBJ1-3, the V gene TRBV6-1; D possibly corresponds to TRBD1 (5 bases). The CDR3 has 15 amino acids. Germline CDR1 MNHNS, CDR2 SASEGT. Trimming removed 6 bases at V and 3 bases at J, with 15 bases between. CDR3 residues: CASRVAGEGGNTIYF. The CDR3, as DNA: TGTGCCAGCAGGGTCGCGGGGGAAGGTGGAAACACCATATATTTT.

This chain uses TRBV6-1 with TRBJ2-7; 9 nucleotides align to TRBD1. Germline CDR1 and CDR2: MNHNS and SASEGT. The CDR3 totals 14 residues. V shed 10 bases and J 6 bases; nucleotides not matched to a gene: 13. The CDR3 sequence is CATSSGTGISEQYF. In DNA, the CDR3 is TGTGCCACCTCCTCCGGGACAGGGATCTCCGAGCAGTACTTC.

The CDR3 DNA reads as TGTGCCAGTATAAGTGATAGGGGAGGAGAGACTGAAGCTTTCTTT. Translated, it gives CASISDRGGETEAFF. The rearrangement joins TRBV19 to TRBJ1-1; maybe TRBD1 (5 bases). Germline V gene lookup returns CDR1 LNHDA and CDR2 SQIVND (reference sequence). The CDR3 runs 15 residues. V was shortened by 7 bases and J by 5 bases, with 20 bases between the two germline ends.

V gene TRBV6-4 combines with J gene TRBJ2-3, with 11 bases lining up with TRBD2. After removal of 5 bases from V and 2 bases from J, the junction contained 3 bases not matched to a gene. In germline, CDR1 is MRHNA, CDR2 SNTAGT. This CDR3 is built from 15 residues. This CDR3 is CASSPSGGSTDTQYF. CDR3 nucleotide sequence: TGTGCCAGCAGTCCTAGCGGGGGGTCCACAGATACGCAGTATTTT.

The chain links TRBV15 to TRBJ2-3; 11 bases agree with TRBD2. This CDR3 region has 15 residues. Germline V gene data show CDR1 as LNHNV and CDR2 as YYDKDF (reference sequence). Trimming cost V 1 base and J 4 bases; bases outside gene matches: 1. The CDR3 loop reads CATSRVSGGADTQYF. CDR3 bases: TGTGCCACCAGCAGAGTTAGCGGGGGGGCAGATACGCAGTATTTT.

The chain carries TRBV27 and TRBJ2-7, with 9 bases fitting TRBD1. Germline loops: CDR1 MNHEY, CDR2 SMNVEV (reference sequence). V was clipped by 4 bases and J by 2 bases; unmatched bases: 6. The CDR3 contains 15 residues. CDR3 nucleotide sequence: TGTGCCAGCAGTTCCGGGACAGGGCGCGCCTACGAGCAGTACTTC. It encodes CASSSGTGRAYEQYF.

Points on this clone: The sample carries other DNA sequences with the same CDR3. The genes are TRBV6-5 and TRBJ1-1; D ambiguous. The CDR3 covers 14 residues. In germline, CDR1 is MNHEY, CDR2 SVGAGI. V gave up 0 bases and J gave up 1 base, with 6 bases separating them. The CDR3, as DNA: TGTGCCAGCAGTTACTCCGAGGGGAACACTGAAGCTTTCTTT. This gives the protein CASSYSEGNTEAFF.

This chain connects TRBV27 to TRBJ1-1; D is perhaps TRBD1 (5 bases). The CDR3 is 14 amino acids. V was pared by 7 bases and J by 2 bases, with 14 bases between. Germline V gene lookup returns CDR1 MNHEY and CDR2 SMNVEV (reference sequence). The CDR3 DNA is TGTGCCAGCAAAATTCTGGGGGGTAACACTGAAGCTTTCTTT. This codes for CASKILGGNTEAFF.

V usage is TRBV2 and J usage is TRBJ2-7; D is undetermined. The V end was cut by 0 bases, the J end by 5 bases, with 14 bases between. The CDR3 has 15 amino acids. Germline CDR1 reads SNHLY; CDR2 reads FYNNEI. The CDR3: CASSEAITRFDEQYF. The CDR3 region has the DNA TGTGCCAGCAGTGAAGCGATCACTCGCTTTGACGAGCAGTACTTC.

The J gene is TRBJ1-1, the V gene TRBV27; possible D gene TRBD1, 6 bases. Per germline, CDR1 MNHEY and CDR2 SMNVEV (reference sequence). The CDR3 totals 13 residues. V lost 6 bases and J lost 0, with 8 bases in between. The DNA for the CDR3 is TGTGCCAGCAGCAGGGACATGAACACTGAAGCTTTCTTT. It yields the protein CASSRDMNTEAFF.